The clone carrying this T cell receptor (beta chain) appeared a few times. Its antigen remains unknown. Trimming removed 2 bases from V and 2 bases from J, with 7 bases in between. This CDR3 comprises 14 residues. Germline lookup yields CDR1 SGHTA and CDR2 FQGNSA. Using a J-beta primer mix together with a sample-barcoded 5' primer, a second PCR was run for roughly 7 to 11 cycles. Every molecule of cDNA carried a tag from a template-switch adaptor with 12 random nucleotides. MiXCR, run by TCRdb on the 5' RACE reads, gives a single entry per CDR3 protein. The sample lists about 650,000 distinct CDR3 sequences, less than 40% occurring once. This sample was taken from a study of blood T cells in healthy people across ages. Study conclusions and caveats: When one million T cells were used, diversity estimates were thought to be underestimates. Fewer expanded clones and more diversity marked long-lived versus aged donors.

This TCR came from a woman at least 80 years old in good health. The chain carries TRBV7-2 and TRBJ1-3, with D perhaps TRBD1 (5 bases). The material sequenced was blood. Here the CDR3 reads CASSLRQTGNTIYF. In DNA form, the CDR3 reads TGTGCCAGCAGCTTAAGACAGACTGGAAACACCATATATTTT.